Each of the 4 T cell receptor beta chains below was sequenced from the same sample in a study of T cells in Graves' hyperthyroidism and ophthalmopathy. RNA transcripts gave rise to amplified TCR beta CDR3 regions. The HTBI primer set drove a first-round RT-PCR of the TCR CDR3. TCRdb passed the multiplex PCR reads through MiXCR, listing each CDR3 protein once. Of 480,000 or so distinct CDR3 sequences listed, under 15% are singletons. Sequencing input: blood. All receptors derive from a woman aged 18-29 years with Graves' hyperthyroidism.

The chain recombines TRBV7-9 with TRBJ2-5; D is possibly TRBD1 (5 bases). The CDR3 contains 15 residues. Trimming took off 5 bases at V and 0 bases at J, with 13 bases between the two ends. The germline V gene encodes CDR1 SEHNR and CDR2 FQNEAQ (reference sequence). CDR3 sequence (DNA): TGTGCCAGCAGCCTGGCGCTGGACAACCAAGAGACCCAGTACTTC. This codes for CASSLALDNQETQYF.

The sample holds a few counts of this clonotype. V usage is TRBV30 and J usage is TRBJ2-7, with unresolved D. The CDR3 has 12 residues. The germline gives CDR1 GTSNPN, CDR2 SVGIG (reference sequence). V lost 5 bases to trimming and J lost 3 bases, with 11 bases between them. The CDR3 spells CAWGGHLYEQYV. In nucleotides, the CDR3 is TGTGCCTGGGGTGGCCATCTCTACGAGCAGTACGTC.

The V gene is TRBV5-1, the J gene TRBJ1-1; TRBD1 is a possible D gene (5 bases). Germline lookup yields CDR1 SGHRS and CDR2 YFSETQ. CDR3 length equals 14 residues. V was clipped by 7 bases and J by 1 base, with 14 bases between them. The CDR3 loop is CASRVRQRNTEAFF. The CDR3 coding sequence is TGCGCCAGCCGTGTCCGACAGAGGAACACTGAAGCTTTCTTT. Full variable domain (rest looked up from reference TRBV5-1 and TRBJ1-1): KAGVTQTPRYLIKTRGQQVTLSCSPISGHRSVSWYQQTPGQGLQFLFEYFSETQRNKGNFPGRFSGRQFSNSRSEMNVSTLELGDSALYLCASRVRQRNTEAFFGQGTRLTVV.

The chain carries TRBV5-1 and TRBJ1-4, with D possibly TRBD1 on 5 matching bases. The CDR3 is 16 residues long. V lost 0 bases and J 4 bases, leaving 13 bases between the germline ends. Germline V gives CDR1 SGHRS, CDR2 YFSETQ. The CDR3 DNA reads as TGCGCCAGCAGCTTGGGGCTCGGGACCAATAATGAAAAACTGTTTTTT. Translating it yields CASSLGLGTNNEKLFF.